This T cell receptor beta chain was identified during a study of CD8+CD57+ T cells in acquired aplastic anemia. Genomic DNA, serving as template, underwent TCR beta VDJ and CDR3 profiling. TCRdb ran MiXCR on the reads and lists one entry per CDR3 protein. The sample has roughly 170,000 distinct CDR3 sequences; about 60% are singletons. The V gene end was trimmed by 6 bases and the J gene end by 5 bases; junction bases not matched to a gene: 12. This CDR3 contains 15 residues. The germline gives CDR1 SNHLY, CDR2 FYNNEI. This rearrangement joins TRBV2 to TRBJ1-1, with 7 positions matching TRBD1. Sequenced: sorted CD4+, CD8+, or CD8+CD57+ T cells (not recorded which) from PBMCs. The TCR was taken from a human donor in good health. CDR3 loop: CASSSGQAIQTEAFF. CDR3 in DNA: TGTGCCAGCAGCTCCGGACAGGCCATTCAGACTGAAGCTTTCTTT.